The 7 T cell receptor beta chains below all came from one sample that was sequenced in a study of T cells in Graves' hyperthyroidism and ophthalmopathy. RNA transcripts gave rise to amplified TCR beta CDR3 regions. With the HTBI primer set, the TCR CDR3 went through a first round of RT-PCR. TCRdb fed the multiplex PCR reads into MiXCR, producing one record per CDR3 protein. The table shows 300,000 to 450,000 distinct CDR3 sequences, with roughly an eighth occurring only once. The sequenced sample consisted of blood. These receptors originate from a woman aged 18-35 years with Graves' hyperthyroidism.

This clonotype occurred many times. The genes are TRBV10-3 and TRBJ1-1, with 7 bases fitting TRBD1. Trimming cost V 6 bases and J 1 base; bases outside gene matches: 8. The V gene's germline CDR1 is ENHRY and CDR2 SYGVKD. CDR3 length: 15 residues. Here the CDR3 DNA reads TGTGCCATCAGGGCCCGGGACAGTAAGAACACTGAAGCTTTCTTT. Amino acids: CAIRARDSKNTEAFF.

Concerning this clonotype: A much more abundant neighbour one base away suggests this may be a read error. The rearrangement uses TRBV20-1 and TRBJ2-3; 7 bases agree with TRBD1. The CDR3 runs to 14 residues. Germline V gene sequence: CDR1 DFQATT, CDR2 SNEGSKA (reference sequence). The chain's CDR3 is CSANLPQGTETQYF. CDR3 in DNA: TGCAGTGCTAATCTCCCGCAGGGGACAGAAACGCAGTATTTT.

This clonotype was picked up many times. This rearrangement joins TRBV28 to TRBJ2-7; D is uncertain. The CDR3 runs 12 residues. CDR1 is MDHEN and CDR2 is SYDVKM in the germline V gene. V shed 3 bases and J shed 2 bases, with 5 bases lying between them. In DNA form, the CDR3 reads TGTGCCAGCAGTTTGGCCACCTACGAGCAGTACTTC. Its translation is CASSLATYEQYF.

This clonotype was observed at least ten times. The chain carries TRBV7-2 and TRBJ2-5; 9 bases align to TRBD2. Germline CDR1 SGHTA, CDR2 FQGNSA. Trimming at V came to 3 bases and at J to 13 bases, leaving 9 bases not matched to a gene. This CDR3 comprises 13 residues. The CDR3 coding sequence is TGTGCCAGCAGCTTTGACGGCGGGGGGGCGGCGTACTTC. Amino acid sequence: CASSFDGGGAAYF. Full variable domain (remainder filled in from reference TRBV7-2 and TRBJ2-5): GAGVSQSPSNKVTEKGKDVELRCDPISGHTALYWYRQSLGQGLEFLIYFQGNSAPDKSGLPSDRFSAERTGGSVSTLTIQRTQQEDSAVYLCASSFDGGGAAYFGPGTRLLVL.

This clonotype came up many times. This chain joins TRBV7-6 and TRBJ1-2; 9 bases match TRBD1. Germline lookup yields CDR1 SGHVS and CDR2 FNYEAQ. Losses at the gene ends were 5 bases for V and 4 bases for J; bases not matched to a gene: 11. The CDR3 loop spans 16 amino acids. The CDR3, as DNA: TGTGCCAGCAGCCCGGCGTACAGGGGGCACGGCTATGGCTACACCTTC. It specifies CASSPAYRGHGYGYTF.

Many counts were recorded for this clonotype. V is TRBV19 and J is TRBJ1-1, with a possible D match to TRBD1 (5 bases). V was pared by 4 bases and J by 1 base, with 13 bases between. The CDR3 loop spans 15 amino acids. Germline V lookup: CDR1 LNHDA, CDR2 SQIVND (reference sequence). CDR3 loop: CASSNARAGNTEAFF. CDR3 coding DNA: TGTGCCAGTAGTAACGCCAGGGCCGGGAACACTGAAGCTTTCTTT.

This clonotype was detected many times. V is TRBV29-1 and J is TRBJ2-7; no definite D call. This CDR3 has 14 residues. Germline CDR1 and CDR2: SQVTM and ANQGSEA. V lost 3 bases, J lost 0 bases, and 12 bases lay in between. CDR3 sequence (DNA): TGCAGCGTTGAGGATCGTGCCGCCTCCTACGAGCAGTACTTC. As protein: CSVEDRAASYEQYF.